The 9 T cell receptor beta chains given below trace back to one sample, sequenced in a study of cytomegalovirus exposure and HLA in healthy donors. PCR was performed using 60 Vbeta and 13 Jbeta primers. Profiling relied on immunoSEQ multiplex PCR, and the TCRdb table lists in-frame clones only, not all of them. Of 100,000 to 150,000 clones listed, about 80% are singletons. Material: PBMCs. The origin of the receptors is a woman aged 45-65 years in good health and CMV-seronegative.

V is TRBV4-2 and J is TRBJ2-7; possibly TRBD2 for D (6 bases). This CDR3 has 15 residues. The germline gives CDR1 LGHNA, CDR2 YNFKEQ. Trimming left V 4 bases short and J 1 base short, with 14 bases between. The CDR3 sequence: CASSLGGGYSYEQYF. For the CDR3, the DNA is TGTGCCAGCAGCCTTGGGGGAGGTTATTCCTACGAGCAGTACTTC.

The CDR3 bases are TGTGCCAGCAGCCCCCACCCGAGTGTCTCTGGAAACACCATATATTTT. This codes for CASSPHPSVSGNTIYF. The chain couples TRBV7-8 to TRBJ1-3; D not resolved. The CDR3 runs to 16 residues. Germline V CDR1 and CDR2: SGHVS, FQNEAQ. V lost 5 bases and J 0 bases, leaving 14 bases between the germline ends.

The chain has TRBV15 and TRBJ2-5; D is uncertain. This CDR3 spans 15 amino acids. Trimming took off 0 bases at V and 1 base at J, with 9 bases between the two ends. Germline assignment: CDR1 LNHNV and CDR2 YYDKDF (reference sequence). The CDR3 reads CATSRDLGPQETQYF. Written as DNA, the CDR3 is TGTGCCACCAGCAGAGATCTTGGGCCCCAAGAGACCCAGTACTTC.

The gene calls are TRBV11-2 and TRBJ2-7, with D possibly matching TRBD2 (5 bases). Germline CDR1 is SGHAT and CDR2 is FQNNGV. This CDR3 region has 14 residues. V was cut by 1 base and J by 3 bases, with 10 bases left in between. CDR3 residues: CASSLAVDYYEQYF. CDR3 DNA sequence: TGTGCCAGCAGCTTAGCCGTCGACTACTACGAGCAGTACTTC. Full variable domain (missing parts from reference TRBV11-2 and TRBJ2-7): EAGVAQSPRYKIIEKRQSVAFWCNPISGHATLYWYQQILGQGPKLLIQFQNNGVVDDSQLPKDRFSAERLKGVDSTLKIQPAKLEDSAVYLCASSLAVDYYEQYFGPGTRLTVT.

This clone has just one count. V usage is TRBV28 and J usage is TRBJ2-7; a weak D match, TRBD2 (5 bases). Deletions cut 7 bases from V and 4 bases from J, with 17 bases between. CDR3 length: 14 residues. CDR1 and CDR2 (germline): MDHEN, SYDVKM. CDR3 loop: CASMGLSSGYEQYF. The CDR3 DNA is TGTGCCAGCATGGGTTTATCGTCGGGATACGAGCAGTACTTC.

In this sample, this clone turned up once. The chain employs TRBV9 and TRBJ2-5; no firm D call. The CDR3 totals 13 residues. Trimming removed 0 bases at V and 5 bases at J, with 8 bases between. Germline V CDR1 and CDR2: SGDLS, YYNGEE. The CDR3 DNA reads as TGTGCCAGCAGCGTAGCCCAGTTGGAGACCCAGTACTTC. Translation gives CASSVAQLETQYF.

The V and J genes are TRBV7-6 and TRBJ2-5; 11 bases map to TRBD1. With the DNA end fitting TRBJ2-7 better, the J assignment may be wrong. This CDR3 has 15 residues. Germline lookup yields CDR1 SGHVS and CDR2 FNYEAQ. In nucleotides, the CDR3 is TGTGCCAGCAGCTCCACCGGGACAGGGGGGTACGAGCAGTACTTC. Its translation is CASSSTGTGGYEQYF.

The chain links TRBV2 to TRBJ2-5; 10 bases are a match to TRBD2. The germline V gene has CDR1 SNHLY and CDR2 FYNNEI. The CDR3 contains 15 residues. V was clipped by 6 bases and J by 5 bases; unmatched bases: 9. The CDR3 loop reads CASRLAGPNSETQYF. CDR3 nucleotides: TGTGCCAGCAGACTAGCGGGACCCAATTCGGAGACCCAGTACTTC.

The V gene is TRBV4-1, the J gene TRBJ2-7; 7 nucleotides align to TRBD2. CDR3 length equals 11 residues. Germline CDR1 is MGHRA and CDR2 is YSYEKL. Unmatched junction bases numbered 1, after V lost 4 bases and J lost 7 bases. CDR3 nucleotides: TGCGCCAGCAGCCCGGGACTAGAGCAGTACTTC. Translated: CASSPGLEQYF.